This T cell receptor beta chain was recorded in a study of identical twins. Study-wide results and caveats: The analysis was cross-sectional rather than longitudinal within donors. Whereas memory repertoires showed no such difference, abundant cord blood beta clonotypes carried fewer insertions. Models predicted less out-of-frame TCR alpha sharing in monozygotic twins than was found. Out-of-frame alpha sequences shared by twins showed excess low generation probability.

Concerning this clonotype itself: Its antigen is as yet unknown.

Germline-derived CDR1 and CDR2 are DFQATT and SNEGSKA (reference sequence). V was pared by 3 bases and J by 0 bases, with 11 bases between. The CDR3 totals 14 residues. MiXCR, run by TCRdb on the 5' RACE reads, gives a single entry per CDR3 protein. The table lists approximately 1.8 million distinct CDR3 sequences, about 32% of them singletons, with 0.25% to 0.3% in the top ten. The chain carries TRBV20-1 and TRBJ1-1; D may be TRBD1 (6 bases). This receptor was taken from a newborn girl in good health. Sequencing was done on a sample of cord blood. DNA for the CDR3: TGCAGTGCTAGTACGGGGGCTATGAACACTGAAGCTTTCTTT. Its protein is CSASTGAMNTEAFF.